These T cell receptor beta chains were read from a single sample in a study of blood T cell repertoires in COVID-19. TCRdb keeps only in-frame clones here, not all; method: immunoSEQ multiplex PCR. The table has over 200,000 clones, around 88% seen once. Sequenced sample: peripheral blood. The receptors stem from an elderly man with acute or convalescent COVID-19. Each CDR3 is given without its conserved first and last residue. Size values are once, few and many counts, or a class for expanded clones, and some rows have none.

V: TRBV29-1
J: TRBJ2-1
size: .
CDR3: SVVSQGTGANEQF

V: TRBV27
J: TRBJ1-5
size: few
CDR3: ASRMAGEGQPQH

V: TRBV5-1
J: TRBJ2-7
size: .
CDR3: ASSLGDFSSYEQY

V: TRBV10-3
J: TRBJ2-2
size: .
CDR3: AIRGTSGSNTGELF

V: TRBV7-6
J: TRBJ1-5
size: .
CDR3: ASSLISGARQPQH

V: TRBV11-3
J: TRBJ1-1
size: .
CDR3: ASSLDGFPRAF

V: TRBV21-1
J: TRBJ1-2
size: .
CDR3: ASSTGTDYYGYT

V: TRBV23-1
J: TRBJ2-5
size: .
CDR3: ASSQSSLRDKETQY

V: TRBV3-1/TRBV3-2
J: TRBJ1-1
size: once
CDR3: ASSPVLGGLNTEAF

V: TRBV11-2
J: TRBJ1-2
size: .
CDR3: ASSLDSGSYGYT

V: TRBV25-1
J: TRBJ2-6
size: once
CDR3: ASSRGVSGANVLT

V: TRBV3-1/TRBV3-2
J: TRBJ2-3
size: .
CDR3: ASSWRPTDTQY

V: TRBV28
J: TRBJ2-1
size: many
CDR3: ASSLFAGAGEQF

V: TRBV6-5
J: TRBJ1-5
size: .
CDR3: ASSYPVNSYNQPQH

V: TRBV20-1
J: TRBJ1-1
size: .
CDR3: SASKSPRGAF

V: TRBV5-4
J: TRBJ2-3
size: .
CDR3: ASSFSASTDTQY

V: TRBV3-1/TRBV3-2
J: TRBJ2-1
size: .
CDR3: ASSLLSSGRARSEQF

V: TRBV30
J: TRBJ1-6
size: .
CDR3: AWKTGPNSPLH

V: TRBV5-1
J: TRBJ2-2
size: .
CDR3: ASSPGGDGELF

V: TRBV27
J: TRBJ1-3
size: few
CDR3: ASRGVGTDSGNTIY

V: TRBV18
J: TRBJ2-3
size: .
CDR3: ASSFSAIPSTDTQY

V: TRBV7-9
J: TRBJ1-5
size: .
CDR3: ASSLDSSNQPQH

V: TRBV15
J: TRBJ2-1
size: once
CDR3: ATSPRFGSSYNEQF

V: TRBV2
J: TRBJ1-5
size: .
CDR3: ASSDSGQGRQPQH

V: TRBV30
J: TRBJ2-1
size: .
CDR3: AWKAGRYNEQF

V: TRBV5-1
J: TRBJ2-5
size: .
CDR3: ASSRQVPAQETQY

V: TRBV29-1
J: TRBJ2-2
size: .
CDR3: SVRGAGELF

V: TRBV28
J: TRBJ2-2
size: once
CDR3: ASNDLAGATTGELF

V: TRBV19
J: TRBJ2-2
size: .
CDR3: ASSFGTGATGELF

V: TRBV6-5
J: TRBJ1-2
size: .
CDR3: ASTLMADMRYT

V: TRBV5-3
J: TRBJ1-5
size: .
CDR3: ARSLASFGLINQPQH

V: TRBV15
J: TRBJ2-1
size: .
CDR3: ATSRGGRAYNEQF

V: TRBV24-1
J: TRBJ2-1
size: .
CDR3: ATSDLTTSGDNEQF

V: TRBV9
J: TRBJ2-5
size: few
CDR3: ASSARQRSETQY

V: TRBV28
J: TRBJ2-7
size: .
CDR3: ASSASTRGQTYEQY

V: TRBV18
J: TRBJ2-5
size: .
CDR3: ASSQGLAEQETQY

V: TRBV5-6
J: TRBJ1-3
size: many
CDR3: ASSSDSSSGNTIY

V: TRBV6-2/TRBV6-3
J: TRBJ2-5
size: .
CDR3: ASSVLAGVSN

V: TRBV9
J: TRBJ1-5
size: .
CDR3: ASSVGQGAWQPQH

V: TRBV4-1
J: TRBJ2-3
size: .
CDR3: ASSQAALAGADTQY

V: TRBV5-6
J: TRBJ2-6
size: once
CDR3: ASSSPAGANVLT